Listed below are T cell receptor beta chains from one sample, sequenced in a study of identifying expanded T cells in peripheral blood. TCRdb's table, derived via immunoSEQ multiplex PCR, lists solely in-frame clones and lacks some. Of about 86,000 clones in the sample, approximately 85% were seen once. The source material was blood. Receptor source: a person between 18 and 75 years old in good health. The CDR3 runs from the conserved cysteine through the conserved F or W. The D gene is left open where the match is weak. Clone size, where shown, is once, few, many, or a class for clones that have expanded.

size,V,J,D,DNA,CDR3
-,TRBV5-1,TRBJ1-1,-,TGCGCCAGCAGCCACGGTTCGAACACTGAAGCTTTCTTT,CASSHGSNTEAFF
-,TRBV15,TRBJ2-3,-,TGTGCCACCAGCAGAGGGCGGAGCACAGATACGCAGTATTTT,CATSRGRSTDTQYF
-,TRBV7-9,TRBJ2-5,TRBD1,TGTGCCAGCAGCTTGGGACAGGGCCTAAGTGAGACCCAGTACTTC,CASSLGQGLSETQYF
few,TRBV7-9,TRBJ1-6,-,TGTGCCAGCACCGGTTTAAATAATAATTCACCCCTCCACTTT,CASTGLNNNSPLHF
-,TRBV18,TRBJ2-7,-,TGTGCCAGCTCAACCCTAATAGGGTCGGACGAGCAGTACTTC,CASSTLIGSDEQYF
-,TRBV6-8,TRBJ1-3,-,TGTGCCAGCACCCAACCACACTCTGGAAACACCATATATTTT,CASTQPHSGNTIYF
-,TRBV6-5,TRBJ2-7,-,TGTGTCAGCAGTTACAAGACAGGCTTCTCCTACGAGCAGTACTTC,CVSSYKTGFSYEQYF
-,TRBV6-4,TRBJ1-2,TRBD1,TGTGCCAGCAGTCTAACAGGACAGGGTGGCTACACCTTC,CASSLTGQGGYTF
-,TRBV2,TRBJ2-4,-,TGTGCCGCCAGGGGGGCGGGACGTGGCAACATTCAGTACTTC,CAARGAGRGNIQYF
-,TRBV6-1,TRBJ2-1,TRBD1,TGTGCCAGCACCGTGGGACAGGGGGCGTATGAGCAGTTCTTC,CASTVGQGAYEQFF
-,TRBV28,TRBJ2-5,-,TGTGCCAGCAGTTCCGGGTCGCAAGAGACCCAGTACTTC,CASSSGSQETQYF
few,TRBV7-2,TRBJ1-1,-,TGTGCCAGCAGCTTAGCCCAGGGGATGACTGAAGCTTTCTTT,CASSLAQGMTEAFF
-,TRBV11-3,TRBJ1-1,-,TGTGCCAGCAGCTTAGGACCCTACACTGAAGCTTTCTTT,CASSLGPYTEAFF
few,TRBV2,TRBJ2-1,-,TGTGCCAGCAAACCCACAGACTCCTACAATGAGCAGTTCTTC,CASKPTDSYNEQFF
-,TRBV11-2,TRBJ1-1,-,TGTGCCAGCAGCTCAACCAACGCTGAAGCTTTCTTT,CASSSTNAEAFF
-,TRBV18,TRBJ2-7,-,TGTGCCAGCTCACCGGAGGCCCGACGGGGGTTCCACGAGCAGTACTTC,CASSPEARRGFHEQYF
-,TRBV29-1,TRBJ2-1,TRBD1,TGCAGCGTGCCTGGGACGGGACAGCACTACAATGAGCAGTTCTTC,CSVPGTGQHYNEQFF
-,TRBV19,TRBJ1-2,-,TGTGCCAGTAGTCAGAGGGAGGGCTACACCTTC,CASSQREGYTF
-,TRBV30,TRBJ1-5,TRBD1,TGTGCCTGGAGCCCCGGGACAGGATACAATCAGCCCCAGCATTTT,CAWSPGTGYNQPQHF
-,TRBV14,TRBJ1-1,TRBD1,TGTGCCAGCAGTTGGACAGGGGGTTGGAACACTGAAGCTTTCTTT,CASSWTGGWNTEAFF
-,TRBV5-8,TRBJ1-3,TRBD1,TGTGCCAGCAGCTGGGAAGGATACAGGGGTGACTCTGGAAACACCATATATTTT,CASSWEGYRGDSGNTIYF
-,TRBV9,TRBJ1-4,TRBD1,TGTGCCAGCAGCGGAGACAGGGTGGGGGAAAAACTGTTTTTT,CASSGDRVGEKLFF
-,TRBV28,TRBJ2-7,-,TGTGCCAGCAGTTTCAGGGGCGAGCAGTACTTC,CASSFRGEQYF
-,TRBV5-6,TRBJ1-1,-,TGTGCCAGCAGCTTAATTACGAGCTTCAGCACTGAAGCTTTCTTT,CASSLITSFSTEAFF
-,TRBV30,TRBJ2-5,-,TGTGCCTGGAGTTTTGGCCTCCAAGAGACCCAGTACTTC,CAWSFGLQETQYF
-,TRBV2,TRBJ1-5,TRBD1,TGTGCCAGCGGGAGGGAGGACAGGGCGTTGGGCAATCAGCCCCAGCATTTT,CASGREDRALGNQPQHF
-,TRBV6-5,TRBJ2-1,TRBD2,TGTGCCAGCAGTCCTTTAGCGGGGGGTTCCAATGAGCAGTTCTTC,CASSPLAGGSNEQFF
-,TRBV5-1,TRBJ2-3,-,TGCGCCAGCAGCTTAGCTCAGGGAATAGATACGCAGTATTTT,CASSLAQGIDTQYF
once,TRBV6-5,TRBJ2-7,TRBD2,TGTGCCAGCAGGTCAACTGCCGGGACTAGTTACGAGCAGTACTTC,CASRSTAGTSYEQYF
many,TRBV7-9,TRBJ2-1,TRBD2,TGTGCCAGCAGCCCTAGGGGACTAGCGGGGACCCACCGTGAGCAGTTCTTC,CASSPRGLAGTHREQFF
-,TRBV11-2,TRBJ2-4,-,TGTGCCAGCAGCTTAAGTCGTCTTACACTAGCCAAAAACATTCAGTACTTC,CASSLSRLTLAKNIQYF
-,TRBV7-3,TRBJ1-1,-,TGTGCCAGCAGTAATGGACAGCCCAACACTGAAGCTTTCTTT,CASSNGQPNTEAFF
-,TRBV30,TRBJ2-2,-,TGTGCCTGGAGTGTAATATGGACTTATGGTGATGCCGGGGAGCTGTTTTTT,CAWSVIWTYGDAGELFF
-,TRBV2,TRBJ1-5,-,TGTGCCAGCAGACCCAAAACGAACCTAAATCAGCCCCAGCATTTT,CASRPKTNLNQPQHF
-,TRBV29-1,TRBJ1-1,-,TGCAGCGTTGCTGGAGGGGACACTGAAGCTTTCTTT,CSVAGGDTEAFF
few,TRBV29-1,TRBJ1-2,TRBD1,TGCAGCGTTGCACAGGGGGCGACGTACTATGGCTACACCTTC,CSVAQGATYYGYTF
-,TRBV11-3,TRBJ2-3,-,TGTGCCAGCAGCCGTTCGGATTATACGCAGTATTTT,CASSRSDYTQYF
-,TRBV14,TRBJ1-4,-,TGTGCCAGCAGCCAAATTCCGGGAATTGAAAAACTGTTTTTT,CASSQIPGIEKLFF
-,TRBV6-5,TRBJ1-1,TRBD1,TGTGCCAGCAGCCTATACGGGACAGACTACACTGAAGCTTTCTTT,CASSLYGTDYTEAFF
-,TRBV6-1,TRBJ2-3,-,TGTGCCAGCAGTCGGACGGAAGCAGATACGCAGTATTTT,CASSRTEADTQYF
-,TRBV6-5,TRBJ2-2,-,TGTGCCAGCAGTTACTCAAAGGGGAGGTTTGCCGGGGAGCTGTTTTTT,CASSYSKGRFAGELFF
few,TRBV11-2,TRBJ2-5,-,TGTGCCAGCAGTACCGGAACGTCGGGGCGGGGAGAGACCCAGTACTTC,CASSTGTSGRGETQYF
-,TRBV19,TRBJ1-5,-,TGTGCCAGCAAGGACACCCACAATCAGCCCCAGCATTTT,CASKDTHNQPQHF
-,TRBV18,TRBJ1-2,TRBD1,TGTGCCAGCTCACTCCGACAGGGTGTAGTCTACACCTTC,CASSLRQGVVYTF
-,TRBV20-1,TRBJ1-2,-,TGCAGTGCTCGAGGACAGGGCTACACCTTC,CSARGQGYTF
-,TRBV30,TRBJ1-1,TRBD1,TGTGCCTGGAGTGTAACGGGGATACAGGGGTTAGCTTTCTTT,CAWSVTGIQGLAFF
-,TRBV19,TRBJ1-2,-,TGTGCCAGTAGTATCCGATCGGGACTTAACTATGGCTACACCTTC,CASSIRSGLNYGYTF
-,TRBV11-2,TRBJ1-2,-,TGTGCCAGCAGCCCGAGGACCCGGACGGTCGGCTACACCTTC,CASSPRTRTVGYTF
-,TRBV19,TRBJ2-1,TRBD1,TGTGCCAGTAGTACGGGGACAGGGACGGGTTTGGGGGGCCCCTACAATGAGCAGTTCTTC,CASSTGTGTGLGGPYNEQFF
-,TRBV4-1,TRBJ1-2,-,TGCGCCAGCAGCCACGAGCCGTCTAACTATGGCTACACCTTC,CASSHEPSNYGYTF
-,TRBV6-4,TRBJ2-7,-,TGTGCCAGCAGTTACTCGGACACCTACGAGCAGTACTTC,CASSYSDTYEQYF